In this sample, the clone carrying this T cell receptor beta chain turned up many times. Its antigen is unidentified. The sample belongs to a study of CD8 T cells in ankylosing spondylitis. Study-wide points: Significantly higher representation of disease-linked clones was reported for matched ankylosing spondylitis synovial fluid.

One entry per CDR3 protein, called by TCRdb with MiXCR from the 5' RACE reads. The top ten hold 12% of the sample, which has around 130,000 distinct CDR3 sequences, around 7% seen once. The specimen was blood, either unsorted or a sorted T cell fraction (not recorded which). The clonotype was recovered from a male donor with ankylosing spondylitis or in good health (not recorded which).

For the CDR3, the DNA is TGTGCCAGCAGCTTATTTTCTAGCGGGCCACAAGAGACCCAGTACTTC. Translating gives CASSLFSSGPQETQYF. V usage is TRBV7-3 and J usage is TRBJ2-5, with 8 bases that match TRBD2. This CDR3 region has 16 residues. V lost 2 bases to trimming and J lost 2 bases; unmatched junction nucleotides: 7. Germline V gene sequence: CDR1 SGHTA, CDR2 FQGTGA.